There are a few counts of the clone carrying this T cell receptor beta chain. Trimming removed 8 bases from V and 0 bases from J, with 14 bases in between. Per germline, CDR1 MNHNS and CDR2 SASEGT. The CDR3 is 15 amino acids. This record belongs to a study of CDR3 diversity in severe acne. TCRdb reanalysed the PCR reads using MiXCR and keeps one entry per CDR3 protein. The repertoire holds some 85,000 distinct CDR3 sequences, with about 53% as singletons. The material sequenced was blood. The chain joins TRBV6-1 to TRBJ1-5; the D gene is possibly TRBD1 (6 bases). The TCR comes from a male donor with severe acne vulgaris. CDR3 in amino acids: CASRQGGYSNQPQHF. CDR3 sequence (DNA): TGTGCCAGCCGGCAAGGGGGATATAGCAATCAGCCCCAGCATTTT.